One and the same sample provided the 30 T cell receptor beta chains below, sequenced in a study of cytomegalovirus exposure and HLA in healthy donors. TCRdb keeps only in-frame clones here, not all; method: immunoSEQ multiplex PCR. The data show tens of thousands of clones, around nine tenths seen once. What was sequenced was PBMCs. Receptors were obtained from a woman in her 30s in good health and CMV-seronegative.

The V call is TRBV5-4, the J call TRBJ2-5; 15 positions match TRBD2. Judging by the DNA end, TRBJ2-7 fits better; the J call may be wrong. CDR3 size: 17 residues. Germline CDR1 reads SGHNT; CDR2 reads YYREEE (reference sequence). Here the CDR3 DNA reads TGTGCCAGCAGCCAGGGACTAGCGGGAGGCGACCCCTACGAGCAGTACTTC. It codes for CASSQGLAGGDPYEQYF.

This clone turned up a few times. The J gene is TRBJ2-1, the V gene TRBV19, with 8 bases fitting TRBD1. The CDR3 consists of 15 residues. Germline loops: CDR1 LNHDA, CDR2 SQIVND (reference sequence). V was pared by 7 bases and J by 6 bases, with 11 bases of the junction left unmatched. The CDR3 sequence is CASTQRQGLSNEQFF. The CDR3 DNA reads as TGTGCCAGTACCCAAAGACAGGGGTTGTCCAATGAGCAGTTCTTC.

The rearrangement joins TRBV19 to TRBJ1-1; the D is unclear. Germline V gene lookup returns CDR1 LNHDA and CDR2 SQIVND (reference sequence). V was pared by 4 bases and J by 3 bases, with 9 bases between. The CDR3 has 13 amino acids. DNA for the CDR3: TGTGCCAGTAGTACGGACTGGGACACTGAAGCTTTCTTT. This encodes CASSTDWDTEAFF. The full variable domain, rest sourced from reference TRBV19 and TRBJ1-1, is DGGITQSPKYLFRKEGQNVTLSCEQNLNHDAMYWYRQDPGQGLRLIYYSQIVNDFQKGDIAEGYSVSREKKESFPLTVTSAQKNPTAFYLCASSTDWDTEAFFGQGTRLTVV.

This clone was seen only once. The rearrangement joins TRBV20-1 to TRBJ1-1; D unclear. The CDR3 has 10 residues. CDR1 and CDR2 (germline): DFQATT, SNEGSKA (reference sequence). V was pared by 5 bases and J by 3 bases, with 4 bases between. The CDR3 loop is CSAEDTEAFF. The DNA for the CDR3 is TGCAGTGCTGAGGACACTGAAGCTTTCTTT.

The chain joins TRBV18 to TRBJ2-5; D gene ambiguous. The CDR3 spans 12 residues. V lost 5 bases and J 1 base, leaving 5 bases between the germline ends. CDR1 KGHSH and CDR2 LQKENI come from the germline V gene. The CDR3 coding sequence is TGTGCCAGCTCAGGGCCCCAAGAGACCCAGTACTTC. Translation: CASSGPQETQYF.

The chain employs TRBV14 and TRBJ2-7, with D perhaps matching TRBD1 (6 bases). Per germline, CDR1 SGHDN and CDR2 FVKESK. V lost 0 bases, J lost 7 bases, and 13 bases lay in between. The CDR3 loop spans 14 amino acids. CDR3 bases: TGTGCCAGCAGCCAAGAGGTCAGGGGCGGGGAGCAGTACTTC. Its protein is CASSQEVRGGEQYF.

The genes are TRBV19 and TRBJ1-5, with 10 bases aligning to TRBD1. Germline loops: CDR1 LNHDA, CDR2 SQIVND (reference sequence). The V segment lost 8 bases and the J segment 7 bases; nucleotides outside the gene matches: 20. This CDR3 spans 18 amino acids. The CDR3 nucleotides read TGTGCCAGTCTGGGACAGGGGACGATGAGGATAGGTGGACAGCCCCAGCATTTT. Amino acid sequence: CASLGQGTMRIGGQPQHF.

This clone was counted a single time. In nucleotides, the CDR3 is TGTGCCAGCACCAAGCGGGAGGACCCACCCGAGCAGTACTTC. Encoded protein: CASTKREDPPEQYF. The J gene is TRBJ2-7, the V gene TRBV7-9; 9 bases agree with TRBD2. The CDR3 has 14 amino acids. Germline values: CDR1 SEHNR, CDR2 FQNEAQ (reference sequence). Unmatched junction bases numbered 10, after V lost 7 bases and J lost 6 bases. Filled out from reference TRBV7-9 and TRBJ2-7, the complete variable domain reads DTGVSQNPRHKITKRGQNVTFRCDPISEHNRLYWYRQTLGQGPEFLTYFQNEAQLEKSRLLSDRFSAERPKGSFSTLEIQRTEQGDSAMYLCASTKREDPPEQYFGPGTRLTVT.

The chain uses TRBV19 and TRBJ1-1; D is uncertain. CDR1 LNHDA and CDR2 SQIVND come from the germline V gene (reference sequence). Trimming took 2 bases from V and 7 from J, leaving 11 bases between them. The length of the CDR3 is 13 residues. The CDR3, as DNA: TGTGCCAGTAGTATAAAACTGGAGGGTGAAGCTTTCTTT. The encoded protein is CASSIKLEGEAFF.

About this clone itself: This CDR3 is also generated by other DNA sequences in the sample. The V call is TRBV9, the J call TRBJ2-1; maybe TRBD2 (5 bases). The CDR3 loop spans 13 amino acids. Trimming cost V 0 bases and J 9 bases, with 10 bases left between them. Germline-derived CDR1 and CDR2 are SGDLS and YYNGEE. This CDR3 reads CASSVETSGEQFF. CDR3 DNA: TGTGCCAGCAGCGTAGAGACGAGCGGTGAGCAGTTCTTC.

This chain uses TRBV28 with TRBJ2-1, with D possibly being TRBD1 (6 bases). This CDR3 is 13 amino acids long. CDR1 and CDR2 (germline): MDHEN, SYDVKM. V gave up 7 bases and J gave up 7 bases, with 14 bases separating them. CDR3 DNA: TGTGCCAGCAAGGCAGGGGTAGTGAATGAGCAGTTCTTC. Protein sequence: CASKAGVVNEQFF.

This chain uses TRBV6-1 with TRBJ1-2; the D is unclear. The germline V gene encodes CDR1 MNHNS and CDR2 SASEGT. CDR3 size: 12 residues. V was trimmed by 5 bases and J by 7 bases, leaving 11 bases between them. The CDR3 sequence is CASSLEIGGYTF. The DNA for the CDR3 is TGTGCCAGCAGTTTGGAGATCGGTGGCTACACCTTC.

V usage is TRBV7-9 and J usage is TRBJ1-4; 10 bases are shared with TRBD1. Per germline, CDR1 SEHNR and CDR2 FQNEAQ (reference sequence). J lost 8 bases, V lost 5 bases, and 11 bases had no gene match. CDR3 length equals 16 residues. The DNA for the CDR3 is TGTGCCAGCAGCCACCTTCCGGGACAGGGGTTCGAAAAACTGTTTTTT. Protein product: CASSHLPGQGFEKLFF.

For the CDR3, the DNA is TGTGCCTGGAGGCGTGGGGCGAACACTGAAGCTTTCTTT. Its protein is CAWRRGANTEAFF. The chain employs TRBV30 and TRBJ1-1; D is perhaps TRBD1 (5 bases). This CDR3 has 13 residues. Germline CDR1 reads GTSNPN; CDR2 reads SVGIG (reference sequence). V dropped 3 bases and J dropped 1 base, with 9 bases sitting between them.

This chain connects TRBV6-1 to TRBJ2-7; 9 nucleotides agree with TRBD1. The germline V gene has CDR1 MNHNS and CDR2 SASEGT. The CDR3 contains 14 residues. V lost 7 bases to trimming and J lost 3 bases; unmatched junction nucleotides: 7. The CDR3 here is CASKWGQGYYEQYF. CDR3 DNA sequence: TGTGCCAGCAAATGGGGACAGGGATACTACGAGCAGTACTTC.

The chain uses TRBV7-3 and TRBJ2-7; TRBD2 might be the D (5 bases). This CDR3 contains 14 residues. The V gene's germline CDR1 is SGHTA and CDR2 FQGTGA. Trimming stripped 5 bases from V and 5 bases from J, with 16 bases between. CDR3 protein: CASSRTGNGDEQYF. The DNA for the CDR3 is TGTGCCAGCAGCCGTACGGGAAATGGAGACGAGCAGTACTTC. The full variable domain, rest sourced from reference TRBV7-3 and TRBJ2-7, is GAGVSQTPSNKVTEKGKYVELRCDPISGHTALYWYRQSLGQGPEFLIYFQGTGAADDSGLPNDRFFAVRPEGSVSTLKIQRTERGDSAVYLCASSRTGNGDEQYFGPGTRLTVT.

The CDR3 DNA reads TGTGCCAGTTCTAGCGATTCTTACGAGCAGTACTTC. Protein: CASSSDSYEQYF. The chain is built from TRBV6-5 and TRBJ2-7; tentatively, D is TRBD2 (6 bases). Germline CDR1 is MNHEY and CDR2 is SVGAGI. V lost 9 bases, J lost 4 bases, and 13 bases lay in between. This CDR3 spans 12 amino acids.

The chain joins TRBV29-1 to TRBJ1-1; TRBD1 matches at 7 bases. The J segment lost 3 bases and the V segment lost 7 bases, leaving 14 bases of the junction unmatched. The germline V gene encodes CDR1 SQVTM and CDR2 ANQGSEA. This CDR3 region has 15 residues. CDR3 coding DNA: TGCAGCGCCTCCGAGAGACAGGGCCGGGACACTGAAGCTTTCTTT. Protein: CSASERQGRDTEAFF.

CDR3 DNA: TGTGCCATCAGTCCAAACCAAGAGACCCAGTACTTC. Amino acids: CAISPNQETQYF. The rearrangement joins TRBV10-3 to TRBJ2-5; D remains unclear. There are 12 residues in the CDR3. Trimming shortened V by 5 bases and J by 0 bases, and 4 bases separated the two germline ends. Germline CDR1 reads ENHRY; CDR2 reads SYGVKD.

The J gene is TRBJ1-2, the V gene TRBV29-1; D not certain. The CDR3 length is 10 residues. Deletions cut 2 bases from V and 8 bases from J, with 6 bases between. Germline lookup yields CDR1 SQVTM and CDR2 ANQGSEA. CDR3 amino acids: CSVEQEGYTF. The CDR3 region has the DNA TGCAGCGTTGAACAAGAGGGCTACACCTTC.

This chain links TRBV6-6 with TRBJ1-3; D unresolved. CDR3 length: 13 amino acids. V lost 5 bases, J lost 7 bases, and 12 bases lay in between. Germline V gene lookup returns CDR1 MNHNY and CDR2 SVGAGI (reference sequence). As DNA, the CDR3 is TGTGCCAGCAGTCCGGAGACGGCTAACACCATATATTTT. Protein sequence: CASSPETANTIYF.

This clone was detected only a few times. The chain couples TRBV30 to TRBJ2-1; TRBD2 agrees at 9 bases. CDR1 is GTSNPN, CDR2 SVGIG, per germline (reference sequence). CDR3 size: 13 residues. Trimming took 7 bases from V and 5 from J; bases not matched to a gene: 6. The CDR3 DNA follows: TGTGCCTCTCGACTAGCGGTCCACAATGAGCAGTTCTTC. Protein sequence: CASRLAVHNEQFF. Drawing the rest from reference TRBV30 and TRBJ2-1, the complete variable domain is SQTIHQWPATLVQPVGSPLSLECTVEGTSNPNLYWYRQAAGRGLQLLFYSVGIGQISSEVPQNLSASRPQDRQFILSSKKLLLSDSGFYLCASRLAVHNEQFFGPGTRLTVL.

The chain recombines TRBV29-1 with TRBJ2-5; TRBD1 aligns across 8 bases. The germline V gene has CDR1 SQVTM and CDR2 ANQGSEA. With 3 bases clipped from V and 4 bases from J, the junction kept 10 bases outside the gene matches. This CDR3 is 15 amino acids long. CDR3 in DNA: TGCAGCGTTGAGCGGACAGGGAAGATCGGAGAGACCCAGTACTTC. It codes for CSVERTGKIGETQYF.

The chain carries TRBV6-4 and TRBJ2-1; 8 nucleotides align to TRBD2. V was pared by 5 bases and J by 4 bases, with 7 bases of the junction left unmatched. CDR1 is MRHNA and CDR2 is SNTAGT in the germline V gene. The CDR3 covers 15 residues. In nucleotides, the CDR3 is TGTGCCAGCAGTAGGACTAGCAGTAGGTACAATGAGCAGTTCTTC. As protein: CASSRTSSRYNEQFF.

This sequence joins TRBV27 and TRBJ2-1, with 10 bases that match TRBD1. CDR3 size: 16 residues. The germline CDR1 and CDR2 sequences are MNHEY and SMNVEV (reference sequence). V dropped 4 bases and J dropped 7; count of bases not matched to a gene: 10. CDR3 in amino acids: CASSSLGQGFRNEQFF. CDR3 coding DNA: TGTGCCAGCAGTTCTCTGGGACAGGGGTTTCGGAATGAGCAGTTCTTC.

V gene TRBV6-6 combines with J gene TRBJ2-7, with 11 nucleotides matching TRBD2. This CDR3 region has 16 residues. From germline, CDR1 is MNHNY and CDR2 SVGAGI (reference sequence). The J segment lost 7 bases and the V segment lost 6 bases, leaving 14 bases of the junction unmatched. CDR3 nucleotide sequence: TGTGCCAGCAGCTCGCCTCTAGCGGGAGGTACTATAGAGCAGTACTTC. Amino acids: CASSSPLAGGTIEQYF.

As concerns this clone: Sequence at one end of the junction differs from germline and may be a read error. V is TRBV7-7 and J is TRBJ2-1, with TRBD2 as a possible D gene (5 bases). Germline lookup yields CDR1 SSHAT and CDR2 FNYEAQ (reference sequence). There are 18 residues in the CDR3. In nucleotides, the CDR3 is TGTGCTAGCAGCTTAGCGTCGGAAGGCCCGACACTGGGAGATGAGCAGTTCTTC. Its protein product is CASSLASEGPTLGDEQFF. The full variable domain, completed using reference TRBV7-7 and TRBJ2-1, is GAGVSQSPRYKVTKRGQDVTLRCDPISSHATLYWYQQALGQGPEFLTYFNYEAQPDKSGLPSDRFSAERPEGSISTLTIQRTEQRDSAMYRCASSLASEGPTLGDEQFFGPGTRLTVL.

The chain links TRBV4-1 to TRBJ2-1; 10 bases match TRBD2. V was pared by 4 bases and J by 5 bases, with 17 bases of the junction left unmatched. The CDR3 consists of 19 residues. Germline CDR1 and CDR2: MGHRA and YSYEKL. The CDR3 DNA reads as TGCGCCAGCAGCCCTATTTCTGGGGTAGCGGGAGGTTCGAACAATGAGCAGTTCTTC. The encoded protein is CASSPISGVAGGSNNEQFF.

V gene TRBV5-1 combines with J gene TRBJ2-3, with a tentative D call TRBD2 (7 bases). Trimming cost V 9 bases and J 1 base, with 18 bases left between them. The CDR3 length is 15 residues. The germline V gene has CDR1 SGHRS and CDR2 YFSETQ. The CDR3 loop is CATREGGDRTDTQYF. For the CDR3, the DNA is TGCGCCACCAGGGAGGGGGGGGATCGCACAGATACGCAGTATTTT.

The chain uses TRBV28 and TRBJ1-3; D possibly corresponds to TRBD1 (6 bases). Germline V lookup: CDR1 MDHEN, CDR2 SYDVKM. The CDR3 spans 16 residues. Trimming removed 6 bases at V and 4 bases at J, with 19 bases between. CDR3 region: CASSSVDRQSGNTIYF. Written as DNA, the CDR3 is TGTGCCAGCAGCTCGGTTGACAGGCAATCAGGAAACACCATATATTTT.